One and the same sample provided the 5 T cell receptor beta chains below, sequenced in a study of T cell repertoires in ileal Crohn's disease (dated by TCRdb to between 2018 and 2020). The library was produced with the immunoSEQ multiplex PCR assay. The clones in this table, taken by TCRdb from immuneACCESS, are in-frame only. Not every clone is retained; where verified, under half of the shortfall comes from an unresolved V gene, and the cause of the rest is unknown. For this sample the table gives approximately 27,000 clones, of which 80% were detected only once. The top ten hold 19% of the sample. What was sequenced was ileal tissue. The receptors come from an adult with Crohn's disease.

The CDR3 spells CASCGRATDTQYF. For the CDR3, the DNA is TGTGCCAGCTGTGGTCGAGCCACGGATACGCAGTATTTT. This chain joins TRBV19 and TRBJ2-3; D is unclear. The CDR3 runs 13 residues. V was shortened by 9 bases and J by 6 bases, with 16 bases between the two germline ends. Germline CDR1 and CDR2: LNHDA and SQIVND (reference sequence).

This chain joins TRBV18 and TRBJ2-7, with D tentatively TRBD1 (6 bases). Germline values: CDR1 KGHSH, CDR2 LQKENI. V lost 5 bases and J 4 bases, leaving 18 bases between the germline ends. There are 15 residues in the CDR3. The CDR3 loop is CASSSTNRAQYEQYF. CDR3 sequence (DNA): TGTGCCAGCTCATCAACAAACAGGGCGCAATACGAGCAGTACTTC.

The chain combines TRBV4-3 with TRBJ1-2, with D tentatively TRBD1 (5 bases). Looked up from germline, CDR1 is LGHNA and CDR2 is YSLEER. V was cut by 0 bases and J by 3 bases, with 8 bases left in between. CDR3 size: 14 residues. The CDR3 bases are TGCGCCAGCAGCCAAGATCCGGGGGACTATGGCTACACCTTC. It specifies CASSQDPGDYGYTF.

V is TRBV9 and J is TRBJ2-2; D remains unclear. Germline-derived CDR1 and CDR2 are SGDLS and YYNGEE. V was trimmed by 0 bases and J by 5 bases, leaving 11 bases between them. This CDR3 is built from 15 residues. The CDR3: CASSVGPDITGELFF. The CDR3 DNA follows: TGTGCCAGCAGCGTAGGCCCAGACATAACCGGGGAGCTGTTTTTT. The full variable domain, rest sourced from reference TRBV9 and TRBJ2-2, is DSGVTQTPKHLITATGQRVTLRCSPRSGDLSVYWYQQSLDQGLQFLIQYYNGEERAKGNILERFSAQQFPDLHSELNLSSLELGDSALYFCASSVGPDITGELFFGEGSRLTVL.

The chain employs TRBV6-1 and TRBJ1-1; D not certain. Germline assignment: CDR1 MNHNS and CDR2 SASEGT. Deletions cut 2 bases from V and 0 bases from J, with 4 bases between. The length of the CDR3 is 13 residues. The CDR3 nucleotides read TGTGCCAGCAGTGAAAAGCTGAACACTGAAGCTTTCTTT. This encodes CASSEKLNTEAFF.